The 28 T cell receptor beta chains in this list originate from one sample, sequenced in a study of cytomegalovirus exposure and HLA in healthy donors. In the PCR, 60 Vbeta and 13 Jbeta primers were used. Using immunoSEQ multiplex PCR, the repertoire was profiled, and TCRdb retains in-frame clones only, with some absent. The data hold some 150,000 clones, with 83% observed a single time. The sample consisted of PBMCs. The source is a man aged 35 to 55 in good health and CMV-seronegative.

The CDR3 region has the DNA TGCGCCAGCAGCCCGATTGAGTATCAGCCCCAGCATTTT. As protein: CASSPIEYQPQHF. The V call is TRBV10-2, the J call TRBJ1-5; D not resolved. The CDR3 is 13 residues long. The germline V gene has CDR1 WSHSY and CDR2 SAAADI. V was cut by 6 bases and J by 5 bases, with 11 bases left in between.

The chain recombines TRBV4-3 with TRBJ1-5, with 10 bases matching TRBD1. The V segment lost 0 bases and the J segment 5 bases; nucleotides outside the gene matches: 7. The CDR3 length is 17 residues. The germline V gene encodes CDR1 LGHNA and CDR2 YSLEER. The CDR3 DNA is TGCGCCAGCAGCCAAGAGCTAGACAGGGGGCTGGATCAGCCCCAGCATTTT. It yields the protein CASSQELDRGLDQPQHF.

The rearrangement links TRBV6-1 to TRBJ2-7; D not certain. The germline V gene has CDR1 MNHNS and CDR2 SASEGT. This CDR3 has 11 amino acids. The germline V and J ends were trimmed by 8 bases and 5 bases, with 10 bases remaining between them. CDR3 residues: CASGYYNEQYF. CDR3 nucleotides: TGTGCCAGCGGATACTACAACGAGCAGTACTTC.

J is TRBJ2-7 and V is TRBV7-6; possible D gene TRBD1, 6 bases. The germline gives CDR1 SGHVS, CDR2 FNYEAQ. The CDR3 has 15 amino acids. Trimming took off 5 bases at V and 0 bases at J, with 14 bases between the two ends. The CDR3 loop reads CASSTLTGSSYEQYF. CDR3 DNA sequence: TGTGCCAGCAGCACACTGACAGGATCCTCCTACGAGCAGTACTTC.

The V gene is TRBV29-1, the J gene TRBJ2-7; D may be TRBD1 (5 bases). V lost 2 bases and J lost 2, with 10 bases in between. This CDR3 comprises 13 residues. Germline-derived CDR1 and CDR2 are SQVTM and ANQGSEA. The CDR3 nucleotides are TGCAGCGTTGAAAGGGGCGACCCCTACGAGCAGTACTTC. Its translation is CSVERGDPYEQYF.

This chain joins TRBV27 and TRBJ2-7; 7 bases align to TRBD2. Germline V CDR1 and CDR2: MNHEY, SMNVEV (reference sequence). The CDR3 has 13 amino acids. With 4 bases clipped from V and 2 bases from J, the junction kept 2 bases outside the gene matches. CDR3 sequence reads: CASSSGLAYEQYF. CDR3 in DNA: TGTGCCAGCAGTTCCGGACTAGCCTACGAGCAGTACTTC.

This clone was observed a single time. The chain employs TRBV7-3 and TRBJ2-5; D not resolved. Germline CDR1 and CDR2: SGHTA and FQGTGA. The length of the CDR3 is 13 residues. In DNA form, the CDR3 reads TGTGCTCCCGAGCAAAATCTCCAAGAGACCCAGTACTTC. Encoded protein: CAPEQNLQETQYF.

The rearrangement links TRBV2 to TRBJ2-1, with 7 bases matching TRBD2. The germline CDR1 and CDR2 sequences are SNHLY and FYNNEI. J was trimmed by 7 bases and V by 6 bases; bases with no gene match: 9. This CDR3 contains 14 residues. The CDR3 DNA sequence: TGTGCCAGCAGCCCCGGGAGGACAAAGAATGAGCAGTTCTTC. Protein: CASSPGRTKNEQFF. Combining the CDR3 with reference TRBV2 and TRBJ2-1 gives the whole variable domain EPEVTQTPSHQVTQMGQEVILRCVPISNHLYFYWYRQILGQKVEFLVSFYNNEISEKSEIFDDQFSVERPDGSNFTLKIRSTKLEDSAMYFCASSPGRTKNEQFFGPGTRLTVL.

This rearrangement joins TRBV4-3 to TRBJ2-7, with 8 bases fitting TRBD1. V was clipped by 1 base and J by 1 base; unmatched bases: 6. CDR3 length: 16 residues. Germline-derived CDR1 and CDR2 are LGHNA and YSLEER. Here the CDR3 DNA reads TGCGCCAGCAGCCAAGTCCGACAGGGGTCTTCCTACGAGCAGTACTTC. It is translated as CASSQVRQGSSYEQYF.

The rearrangement uses TRBV7-2 and TRBJ1-2; 7 bases agree with TRBD1. CDR1 is SGHTA and CDR2 is FQGNSA in the germline V gene. The CDR3 covers 16 residues. Trimming removed 2 bases from V and 4 bases from J; junction bases left unmatched: 10. CDR3 in DNA: TGTGCCAGCAGCTTAACGACAGGGCCTGGGGGCTATGGCTACACCTTC. Amino acids: CASSLTTGPGGYGYTF.

The chain links TRBV28 to TRBJ2-5; maybe TRBD2 (5 bases). CDR1 and CDR2 (germline): MDHEN, SYDVKM. V was trimmed by 6 bases and J by 0 bases, leaving 8 bases between them. CDR3 length: 13 amino acids. The CDR3, as DNA: TGTGCCAGCAGGGAGGTGAACCAAGAGACCCAGTACTTC. It yields the protein CASREVNQETQYF.

V usage is TRBV19 and J usage is TRBJ2-1; TRBD2 aligns across 8 bases. The germline gives CDR1 LNHDA, CDR2 SQIVND (reference sequence). V lost 9 bases, J lost 2 bases, and 6 bases stayed unmatched. CDR3 length: 14 residues. The CDR3 bases are TGTGCCAGCACTCCGGGACTAGCCTACAATGAGCAGTTCTTC. As protein: CASTPGLAYNEQFF.

The chain's CDR3 is CASSLSATYEQYF. The CDR3 nucleotides read TGTGCCAGCAGCTTATCAGCGACCTACGAGCAGTACTTC. This chain uses TRBV7-8 with TRBJ2-7; D not certain. The CDR3 contains 13 residues. CDR1 SGHVS and CDR2 FQNEAQ come from the germline V gene. V lost 2 bases and J lost 2, with 7 bases in between.

Regarding this clone: One end of the junction is discordant with germline, which a read error may explain. The chain couples TRBV4-3 to TRBJ1-5; a possible D gene is TRBD1 (6 bases). The germline V gene encodes CDR1 LGHNA and CDR2 YSLEER. The CDR3 has 15 amino acids. The chain's CDR3 is CASKGGVNSNQPQHF. The CDR3 DNA reads TGCGCTAGCAAGGGGGGGGTTAATAGCAATCAGCCCCAGCATTTT.

The V gene is TRBV7-3, the J gene TRBJ2-2, with D perhaps TRBD2 (6 bases). The CDR3 runs to 15 residues. Germline CDR1 reads SGHTA; CDR2 reads FQGTGA. Trimming cost V 5 bases and J 7 bases, with 17 bases left between them. CDR3 protein: CASSPARELDGELFF. The DNA for the CDR3 is TGTGCCAGCAGCCCTGCCCGGGAGTTAGACGGGGAGCTGTTTTTT.

The chain recombines TRBV27 with TRBJ1-1; perhaps TRBD1 as D (6 bases). CDR3 length equals 14 residues. The germline gives CDR1 MNHEY, CDR2 SMNVEV (reference sequence). The V gene lost 2 bases and the J gene lost 3 bases, with 10 bases spanning the gap. The CDR3 sequence: CASSLQGSHTEAFF. In DNA, the CDR3 is TGTGCCAGCAGTTTACAGGGGAGTCACACTGAAGCTTTCTTT.

This chain links TRBV19 with TRBJ2-7, with a possible D match to TRBD2 (6 bases). In germline, CDR1 is LNHDA, CDR2 SQIVND (reference sequence). V was clipped by 0 bases and J by 5 bases, with 8 bases between them. This CDR3 has 13 amino acids. The CDR3, as DNA: TGTGCCAGTAGTATAGACGGGAGCGACGAGCAGTACTTC. Its protein is CASSIDGSDEQYF.

This clone was counted a few times. The V gene is TRBV7-9, the J gene TRBJ1-1, with D perhaps matching TRBD1 (5 bases). The germline V gene has CDR1 SEHNR and CDR2 FQNEAQ (reference sequence). The V gene lost 0 bases and the J gene lost 6 bases, with 20 bases spanning the gap. CDR3 length equals 17 residues. Here the CDR3 DNA reads TGTGCCAGCAGCTTAGCGTTGGGGGGGGTATCAAAGGCTGAAGCTTTCTTT. Protein product: CASSLALGGVSKAEAFF.

This clone was counted once. Other DNA variants within this sample encode the same CDR3. The J gene is TRBJ2-7, the V gene TRBV27; D is perhaps TRBD2 (7 bases). The V gene lost 2 bases and the J gene lost 2 bases, with 10 bases spanning the gap. This CDR3 spans 14 amino acids. Germline V gene sequence: CDR1 MNHEY, CDR2 SMNVEV (reference sequence). CDR3 residues: CASSLGGGTYEQYF. CDR3 in DNA: TGTGCCAGCAGTTTAGGGGGGGGCACCTACGAGCAGTACTTC.

CDR3 residues: CASSSRGRVTEAFF. The CDR3 DNA follows: TGTGCCAGTAGTAGCAGGGGCCGGGTCACTGAAGCTTTCTTT. The chain recombines TRBV19 with TRBJ1-1, with D tentatively TRBD1 (6 bases). Trimming shortened V by 4 bases and J by 4 bases, and 13 bases separated the two germline ends. The CDR3 has 14 residues. Per the germline V gene, CDR1 is LNHDA and CDR2 is SQIVND (reference sequence).

This clone appeared a single time. The rearrangement joins TRBV27 to TRBJ1-5; a weak D match, TRBD1 (6 bases). The V gene's germline CDR1 is MNHEY and CDR2 SMNVEV (reference sequence). The CDR3 has 13 residues. V lost 6 bases and J 4 bases, leaving 10 bases between the germline ends. This chain's CDR3 is CASRATGNQPQHF. In nucleotides, the CDR3 is TGTGCCAGCAGGGCCACAGGGAATCAGCCCCAGCATTTT.

The rearrangement uses TRBV7-3 and TRBJ1-3; D may be TRBD1 (5 bases). Germline V gives CDR1 SGHTA, CDR2 FQGTGA. Trimming left V 5 bases short and J 0 bases short, with 17 bases between. CDR3 length equals 17 residues. CDR3 amino acids: CASSPWVQGSSGNTIYF. The CDR3 DNA is TGTGCCAGCAGCCCATGGGTCCAGGGAAGCTCTGGAAACACCATATATTTT.

The V gene is TRBV21-1, the J gene TRBJ1-6; the table's TRBD1 call for D was not verified on the DNA. TRBV21-1 is a pseudogene segment. The CDR3 covers 15 residues. Written as DNA, the CDR3 is TGTGCCAGCGGGGGACAGAGCTCCTATAATTCACCCCTCCACTTT. Translated, it gives CASGGQSSYNSPLHF.

As regards this clone: A read error may account for a junction end that differs from germline. V is TRBV7-7 and J is TRBJ2-2; D perhaps matches TRBD2 (5 bases). This CDR3 is 13 amino acids long. Looked up from germline, CDR1 is SSHAT and CDR2 is FNYEAQ (reference sequence). The CDR3 loop reads CASSSDGVGELFF. Written as DNA, the CDR3 is TGTGCTAGCAGCTCGGACGGGGTCGGGGAGCTGTTTTTT.

The chain has TRBV5-8 and TRBJ1-2; the match to TRBD1 covers 9 bases. CDR1 is SGHTS and CDR2 is YDEGEE in the germline V gene. Trimming at V came to 4 bases and at J to 1 base, leaving 5 bases not matched to a gene. The CDR3 runs 15 residues. The CDR3 loop is CASSLGQGFNYGYTF. The CDR3 nucleotides read TGTGCCAGCAGCCTGGGACAGGGATTTAACTATGGCTACACCTTC.

This clone was counted between two and nine times. The chain recombines TRBV6-6 with TRBJ2-3, with 8 bases identical to TRBD2. The germline V gene has CDR1 MNHNY and CDR2 SVGAGI (reference sequence). V trimming: 6 bases; J trimming: 1 base; junction bases outside the gene matches: 6. The CDR3 consists of 15 residues. The CDR3 DNA reads as TGTGCCAGCAGGCGGACTAGCCGCGGCACAGATACGCAGTATTTT. Amino acids: CASRRTSRGTDTQYF.

The CDR3 DNA follows: TGTGCCAGCATCCCCAGCGTACTAGATTCCTACGAGCAGTACTTC. Protein product: CASIPSVLDSYEQYF. The chain has TRBV2 and TRBJ2-5, with D possibly TRBD2 on 5 matching bases. The tail of the sequence fits TRBJ2-7 better, so the J call may be wrong. Looked up from germline, CDR1 is SNHLY and CDR2 is FYNNEI. The CDR3 is 15 residues long.

V and J are TRBV6-5 and TRBJ2-5; tentative D call: TRBD2 (7 bases). Germline CDR1 MNHEY, CDR2 SVGAGI. The ends were cut back, 7 bases at V and 4 bases at J, with 13 bases in the middle. This CDR3 region has 13 residues. Here the CDR3 DNA reads TGTGCCAGCAATTCCGGGGGGCCAGAGACCCAGTACTTC. This sequence encodes CASNSGGPETQYF.